The 4 T cell receptor beta chains presented below share a single source sample, sequenced in a study of blood T cell dynamics during melanoma immunotherapy. As to time point: pre-treatment baseline. The repertoire was sequenced with immunoSEQ multiplex PCR; TCRdb's copy has only in-frame clones and lacks some. The sample carries about 6,900 clones, 60% to 85% recorded once. The sequenced sample was blood, obtained from a patient treated with checkpoint blockade. The receptors come from a human donor with melanoma.

This clone was found once. V and J are TRBV5-1 and TRBJ2-7, with D perhaps assigned TRBD1 or TRBD2 (5 bases each). Germline values: CDR1 SGHRS, CDR2 YFSETQ. This CDR3 comprises 14 residues. Trimming removed 5 bases at V and 3 bases at J, with 15 bases between. The CDR3 region is CASRFGGTDYEQYF. CDR3 sequence (DNA): TGCGCCAGCAGGTTTGGGGGAACGGACTACGAGCAGTACTTC.

The table lists this clone with a count of one. The V call is TRBV5-1, the J call TRBJ2-7; possibly TRBD1 for D (6 bases). The CDR3 contains 15 residues. Per the germline V gene, CDR1 is SGHRS and CDR2 is YFSETQ. With 3 bases removed from V and 4 bases from J, the gap between germline ends came to 17 bases. CDR3 nucleotides: TGCGCCAGCAGCTCCCTAAATGAGGGGGTTTACGAGCAGTACTTC. Residues: CASSSLNEGVYEQYF.

DNA for the CDR3: TGTGCCAGCAGCCAAGATGCCCAGGGTAGGAACACCATATATTTT. It codes for CASSQDAQGRNTIYF. The genes are TRBV4-2 and TRBJ1-3, with a tentative D call TRBD1 (5 bases). The CDR3 is 15 residues long. Trimming took 0 bases from V and 7 from J, leaving 13 bases between them. Germline V gene sequence: CDR1 LGHNA, CDR2 YNFKEQ.

The J gene is TRBJ2-2, the V gene TRBV5-1; TRBD2 might be the D (6 bases). The germline V gene encodes CDR1 SGHRS and CDR2 YFSETQ. Trimming took 7 bases from V and 4 from J, leaving 20 bases between them. CDR3 length: 16 residues. The CDR3 bases are TGCGCCAGCGGGTCCCTGGACGGGCGGGGCACCGGGGAGCTGTTTTTT. Translated: CASGSLDGRGTGELFF. The whole variable domain, filled in from reference TRBV5-1 and TRBJ2-2, reads KAGVTQTPRYLIKTRGQQVTLSCSPISGHRSVSWYQQTPGQGLQFLFEYFSETQRNKGNFPGRFSGRQFSNSRSEMNVSTLELGDSALYLCASGSLDGRGTGELFFGEGSRLTVL.